These T cell receptor beta chains were read from a single sample in a study of cytomegalovirus exposure and HLA in healthy donors. TCRdb keeps only in-frame clones here, not all; method: immunoSEQ multiplex PCR. The sample has roughly 220,000 clones, about nine tenths seen once; the top ten hold approximately 1.1%. The sequencing sample was made of PBMCs. Every receptor here comes from a woman under 30 in good health and CMV-seronegative. Both conserved end residues are trimmed from each CDR3. Clone size is stated in some rows and not others, as once, few, many or a class when expanded.

TRBJ1-2	once	TRBV10-2	ASSPQGSDGYT
TRBJ2-1	.	TRBV12-1	ASSWPAGAILLFNNEQF
TRBJ1-5	.	TRBV6-5	ASSSGQGRSQPQH
TRBJ2-3	.	TRBV2	ASSEKMDGLADTQY
TRBJ2-2	.	TRBV11-2	ASSSYRGTTGELF
TRBJ1-5	.	TRBV15	ATSRDFVPQGSYSNQPQH
TRBJ2-1	.	TRBV9	ASSVPTGQGYNEQF
TRBJ1-1	.	TRBV30	AWGTGTGRALNTEAF
TRBJ2-7	.	TRBV15	ATSRDSGGFYEQY
TRBJ2-7	.	TRBV5-6	ASSRWGDWPYEQY
TRBJ2-5	.	TRBV25-1	ASSEPPSQTQY
TRBJ2-1	.	TRBV7-8	ASSLGVVPSGSWDEQF
TRBJ1-2	.	TRBV27	ASRTDRGVGEGYT
TRBJ2-7	.	TRBV7-3	ASSLTGVPNEQY
TRBJ2-3	.	TRBV7-3	ASSLTSGGADTQY
TRBJ1-2	.	TRBV5-8	ASRMTDFANYGYT
TRBJ2-1	.	TRBV29-1	SVEGLASEQF
TRBJ1-1	once	TRBV7-9	ASSLTRSSMNTEAF
TRBJ1-1	.	TRBV6-1	ASKEVERTVEAF
TRBJ2-7	.	TRBV11-3	ASSPRGQGSYEQY
TRBJ2-7	.	TRBV19	ASSSRQPYEQY
TRBJ2-1	.	TRBV5-1	ASSFGVPYNEQF
TRBJ1-1	.	TRBV7-3	ASSFRDRGEAF
TRBJ1-1	.	TRBV6-5	ASIRRGMNTEAF
TRBJ2-7	.	TRBV5-1	ASSSGGLAGDEQY
TRBJ2-4	.	TRBV27	ASSLEAGSQNIQY
TRBJ2-3	.	TRBV5-4	ASSLVGGDPTDTQY
TRBJ1-2	.	TRBV9	ASSVGNRDGYT
TRBJ2-3	.	TRBV30	AWRPWPSGRSDTQY
TRBJ1-2	.	TRBV6-5	ASSRRGTVADGYT
TRBJ2-7	few	TRBV19	ASSSGTSGYEQY
TRBJ1-2	.	TRBV5-1	ASSLADRTIYGYT
TRBJ2-1	.	TRBV11-3	ASSLGTVGTGYHNEQF
TRBJ2-7	.	TRBV18	ASSPPTGTSPFYEQY
TRBJ1-3	.	TRBV6-1	ASSEFLRVRPGNTIY
TRBJ2-7	.	TRBV5-4	ASSSSDSPYEQY
TRBJ1-1	few	TRBV20-1	SAREGRVAF
TRBJ1-2	.	TRBV10-2	ASSDGNLYGYT
TRBJ2-2	.	TRBV7-9	ASSLVKQPNTGELF
TRBJ1-4	.	TRBV5-1	ASARTGKNEKLF
TRBJ1-2	.	TRBV29-1	SVARDRGGTNYGYT
TRBJ2-1	.	TRBV27	ASSPGTGVYNEQF
TRBJ1-2	.	TRBV28	ASRPQTGGSYGYT
TRBJ1-1	.	TRBV2	ASSEVGTEAF
TRBJ2-7	.	TRBV5-6	ASSLSVVRQDSYEQY
TRBJ1-1	.	TRBV19	ASRLQGLDTEAF
TRBJ1-5	.	TRBV6-1	ASSVVRQPQH
TRBJ2-3	once	TRBV28	ASSLRQVLTSTDTQY
TRBJ2-1	.	TRBV5-1	ASSFGTGRNEQF
TRBJ2-7	.	TRBV19	ASSPGQGAYEQY
TRBJ2-1	.	TRBV12-5	ARGTGLAGGNEQF
TRBJ2-7	.	TRBV21-1	ASSKVVRLKPRQY
TRBJ2-7	.	TRBV5-5	ASSLGVGQFVYEQY
TRBJ2-1	.	TRBV5-8	ASSFGTSGRNEQF
TRBJ1-5	.	TRBV28	ASSLQDSNQPQH
TRBJ1-1	once	TRBV6-1	ASLILPGNTEAF
TRBJ1-1	.	TRBV14	ASSQEVEVEAF
TRBJ2-4	.	TRBV6-1	ASSEVGWGPAKNIQY
TRBJ1-4	.	TRBV7-8	ASSLAGKGEKLF
TRBJ2-5	.	TRBV5-1	ASSLEGQGQETQY